A selection of T cell receptor beta chains follows, all from one sample in a study of cytomegalovirus exposure and HLA in healthy donors. Only in-frame clones appear in the TCRdb table, and some are missing; sequencing was by immunoSEQ multiplex PCR. Among about 110,000 clones, more than 70% were seen once, and the ten largest hold roughly 2.9%. What was sequenced was PBMCs. The receptors here all came from a woman in her fifties or sixties in good health and CMV-seropositive. Each CDR3 is given without its conserved first and last residue.

j_gene,v_gene,CDR3aa
TRBJ1-1,TRBV5-1,ASRYGMGQYAAF
TRBJ1-1,TRBV5-1,ASSDREGGNTEAF
TRBJ1-2,TRBV6-1,ASSDGRREDGYT
TRBJ1-4,TRBV5-1,ASSLAQGATNEKLF
TRBJ2-5,TRBV2,ASNRIAGGRETQY
TRBJ2-1,TRBV9,ASSFETVASEQF
TRBJ1-2,TRBV7-9,ASTSRSGATGYT
TRBJ2-7,TRBV5-1,ASSWGLAEYYEQY
TRBJ2-1,TRBV6-4,APQDRPLFVEF
TRBJ1-1,TRBV5-5,ASSPGRATEAF
TRBJ2-7,TRBV6-1,ASRGLGRNEQY
TRBJ2-1,TRBV28,ASSLWRSWNNEQF
TRBJ1-1,TRBV30,AWSVRDRQNTEAF
TRBJ2-2,TRBV28,ASNFAGGGTGELF
TRBJ2-1,TRBV5-1,ASSLGFKAWREGQIYYNEQF
TRBJ1-1,TRBV25-1,ASQQGPSNTEAF
TRBJ2-3,TRBV6-1,ASSEGTRGWDTQY
TRBJ1-2,TRBV13,ASSLQGNYGYT
TRBJ2-1,TRBV7-2,ASNLLAGVYNEQF
TRBJ1-4,TRBV7-9,ASSLSNSGTNEKLF
TRBJ2-7,TRBV6-5,ASSRQGARSYEQY
TRBJ1-1,TRBV7-6,ASSRTGGPSEAF
TRBJ2-7,TRBV19,ASGTGNYEQY
TRBJ2-5,TRBV2,ASSYPGTSGTDDPETQY
TRBJ1-3,TRBV19,ASSRKAFRASLTTYSGNTIY
TRBJ2-7,TRBV30,AWSRWQGYEQY
TRBJ2-7,TRBV29-1,SAGDTEGYEQY
TRBJ2-7,TRBV6-5,ASSYFGTGMYEQY
TRBJ1-1,TRBV15,ATRWGRGTEAF
TRBJ1-2,TRBV5-5,ASSLVGEVYGYT
TRBJ1-3,TRBV6-1,ASSLRGFSGNTIY
TRBJ2-3,TRBV7-3,ASRVKRGLPDTDTQY
TRBJ2-2,TRBV5-1,ASSLTGANTGELF
TRBJ2-7,TRBV5-1,ASSVTGWEQY
TRBJ2-3,TRBV6-1,ASSATGSYVGYTDTQY
TRBJ1-2,TRBV10-3,AISALGGNYGYT
TRBJ2-5,TRBV2,ASSEAGETQY
TRBJ1-3,TRBV12-5,ASGVQQGIGVGNTIY
TRBJ2-5,TRBV7-9,ASSLPPGTSALRETQY
TRBJ2-1,TRBV29-1,SVVRDRGYNEQF
TRBJ1-2,TRBV5-1,ASSPEGTEGYT
TRBJ2-3,TRBV4-1,ASSQDTLSGRATDTQY
TRBJ2-1,TRBV14,ASSLRVAYNEQF
TRBJ2-1,TRBV6-5,ASSYGTSGSDEQF
TRBJ2-4,TRBV7-6,ASSLAQGLGDIQY